A selection of T cell receptor beta chains follows, all from one sample in a study of T-cell reconstitution after alpha-beta-depleted transplantation in children. TCRdb called the PCR reads again in MiXCR, with one record for every CDR3 protein. Of 190,000 or so distinct CDR3 sequences listed, about 6% are singletons. The sequencing used PBMCs, collected before TCRalphabeta/CD19-depleted stem cell transplant. The receptors originated from a girl under three years old with combined immunodeficiency, due to receive a stem cell transplant. Both conserved end residues are part of each CDR3. The order of the fields is J gene, V gene, clone size, D gene, CDR3 DNA, CDR3 protein. D genes are given only for firm matches. Clone size is shown for a subset of rows, as once, few, many or a class of expanded clone.

TRBJ2-3,TRBV7-9,many,TRBD2,TGTGCCAGCAGCGCGAGACTAGCGGGAGCGGCAGATACGCAGTATTTT,CASSARLAGAADTQYF
TRBJ2-7,TRBV28,many,TRBD1,TGTGCCAGCAGTTTATGGACCATTAGCGGGGACAGGGGGGAGCAGTACTTC,CASSLWTISGDRGEQYF
TRBJ2-7,TRBV6-5,NA,TRBD1,TGTGCCAGCAGTACCCGACAGGGTCGGTACGAGCAGTACTTC,CASSTRQGRYEQYF
TRBJ2-7,TRBV28,many,NA,TGTGCCAGCAGTTTCCGATTAACAGGGCTCGAGCAGTACTTC,CASSFRLTGLEQYF
TRBJ1-2,TRBV5-1,few,NA,TGCGCCAGCAGCAACTTTGAGGGGCGCGGCTACACCTTC,CASSNFEGRGYTF
TRBJ2-1,TRBV2,many,NA,TGTGCCAGCAGTCTACGGAGAGCTTCCTACAATGAGCAGTTCTTC,CASSLRRASYNEQFF
TRBJ2-1,TRBV27,many,TRBD2,TGTGCCAGCAGTTGGACTAGCGGGAGGAATGAGCAGTTCTTC,CASSWTSGRNEQFF
TRBJ2-5,TRBV5-1,few,NA,TGCGCCAGCAGCCCTCCGACAGGTTCCGGAGAGACCCAGTACTTC,CASSPPTGSGETQYF
TRBJ2-5,TRBV5-1,many,NA,TGCGCCAGCGACCCCTCCGGGGTACAGTACCAAGAGACCCAGTACTTC,CASDPSGVQYQETQYF
TRBJ2-1,TRBV7-2,many,TRBD2,TGTGCCAGCAGAGCGGGGGGGCGTAATAATGAGCAGTTCTTC,CASRAGGRNNEQFF
TRBJ2-5,TRBV9,many,TRBD1,TGTGCCAGCAGCGTCGGAACGGGACAGGTGGAGTTAGAGACCCAGTACTTC,CASSVGTGQVELETQYF
TRBJ1-5,TRBV4-3,many,NA,TGCGCCAGCAGCCGCGGGAGGGATCAGCCCCAGCATTTT,CASSRGRDQPQHF
TRBJ2-1,TRBV3-1,many,NA,TGTGCCAGCAGCCAAGATCTCCGACGGGGGAATGAGCAGTTCTTC,CASSQDLRRGNEQFF
TRBJ2-1,TRBV20-1,many,TRBD2,TGCAGTGCCACCTCAGGGGGGACTAGCGGGACAAGCTCCTACAATGAGCAGTTCTTC,CSATSGGTSGTSSYNEQFF
TRBJ2-1,TRBV12-3/TRBV12-4,many,NA,TGTGCCAGCACTCTCGTCCAAGGGAATGAGCAGTTCTTC,CASTLVQGNEQFF
TRBJ1-2,TRBV29-1,many,TRBD1,TGCAGCGTTGAAGAACAGGGGGCCTCTGGCTACACCTTC,CSVEEQGASGYTF
TRBJ2-4,TRBV7-3,many,NA,TGTGCCAGCAGTCCGACTCAGGGGTCCATTCAGTACTTC,CASSPTQGSIQYF
TRBJ2-1,TRBV7-2,many,TRBD1,TGTGCCAGCAGCTTAGTGGTGACAGGGATGGACAACAATGAGCAGTTCTTC,CASSLVVTGMDNNEQFF
TRBJ1-1,TRBV28,many,TRBD1,TGTGCCAGCAGTTTATGGCAGGGGGCCACTGAAGCTTTCTTT,CASSLWQGATEAFF
TRBJ2-7,TRBV4-2,many,NA,TGTGCCAGCAGCCCCGAAGCCGCCTCCTACGAGCAGTACTTC,CASSPEAASYEQYF
TRBJ1-2,TRBV29-1,many,NA,TGCAGCGTTGAACGCGGGGGGTGGGACTATGGCTACACCTTC,CSVERGGWDYGYTF
TRBJ1-1,TRBV28,many,NA,TGTGCCAGCAGGGAAGTTGGTCCGAACACTGAAGCTTTCTTT,CASREVGPNTEAFF
TRBJ1-5,TRBV29-1,many,NA,TGCAGCGTCGCCGGGACAACTCGAGGAGAGCCCCAGCATTTT,CSVAGTTRGEPQHF
TRBJ2-7,TRBV7-6,many,NA,TGTGCCAGCGGCCTGGACTCCTACGAGCAGTACTTC,CASGLDSYEQYF
TRBJ1-1,TRBV3-1,many,TRBD1,TGTGCCAGCAGCTACACAGGGGGCTCGGCTGAAGCTTTCTTT,CASSYTGGSAEAFF
TRBJ2-1,TRBV28,many,NA,TGTGCCAGCAGCCCAATACCGGGACGCTACAATGAGCAGTTCTTC,CASSPIPGRYNEQFF
TRBJ1-5,TRBV29-1,few,NA,TGCAGCGTTGTTGACCTGGGCGAACCGGATTATCAGCCCCAGCATTTT,CSVVDLGEPDYQPQHF
TRBJ2-1,TRBV29-1,many,TRBD1,TGCAGCGTTGAAGTCGGTAACAGGGGGATCAATGAGCAGTTCTTC,CSVEVGNRGINEQFF
TRBJ1-2,TRBV15,NA,NA,TGTGCCACCAGCAGAGATAGGACAGCGTATGGCTACACCTTC,CATSRDRTAYGYTF
TRBJ2-7,TRBV12-3/TRBV12-4,many,NA,TGTGCCAGCAGCATATCGGACGGAGCCTACGAGCAGTACTTC,CASSISDGAYEQYF
TRBJ2-1,TRBV7-6,NA,TRBD1,TGTGCCAGCAGCGTGGGACAGGGGGCGGATGAGCAGTTCTTC,CASSVGQGADEQFF
TRBJ2-2,TRBV10-3,many,NA,TGTGCCATCAGTGAGTCGACAGGTCGCGCGAACACCGGGGAGCTGTTTTTT,CAISESTGRANTGELFF
TRBJ2-1,TRBV19,few,TRBD2,TGTGCCAGTAGTGGTGGGGGGGTAGCGGGGACCTCCTACAATGAGCAGTTCTTC,CASSGGGVAGTSYNEQFF
TRBJ2-1,TRBV29-1,many,NA,TGCAGCGTTGGGATGGGTGGTACATACAATGAGCAGTTCTTC,CSVGMGGTYNEQFF
TRBJ2-2,TRBV24-1,many,NA,TGTGCCACCAGTGGTGCGATTAGCGGGGAGCTGTTTTTT,CATSGAISGELFF
TRBJ2-7,TRBV7-8,few,NA,TGTGCCAGCAGCCTGACTAGGTACAACGAGCAGTACTTC,CASSLTRYNEQYF
TRBJ2-7,TRBV28,many,TRBD1,TGTGCCAGCAGTTTCGCGACCTACAAGGGACAGCTTCAGTACGAGCAGTACTTC,CASSFATYKGQLQYEQYF
TRBJ1-5,TRBV7-2,few,NA,TGTGCCAGCAGCCTCACAGGGATCGGTCAGCCCCAGCATTTT,CASSLTGIGQPQHF
TRBJ1-2,TRBV28,many,NA,TGTGCCAGCAGTTCACCCAACAGGGCATTCTATGGCTACACCTTC,CASSSPNRAFYGYTF
TRBJ2-5,TRBV27,many,NA,TGTGCCTTCAACTTCGACACAGGAAATCAAGAGACCCAGTACTTC,CAFNFDTGNQETQYF
TRBJ1-5,TRBV6-1,many,NA,TGTGCCAGCAGTGAAAACGGGAACAATCAGCCCCAGCATTTT,CASSENGNNQPQHF
TRBJ1-6,TRBV7-2,NA,NA,TGTGCCAGCAGCTTTAACACAGAATTATCACCCCTCCACTTT,CASSFNTELSPLHF
TRBJ2-1,TRBV20-1,many,TRBD2,TGCAGTGCTAGGACTAGCGGGATCTACAATGAGCAGTTCTTC,CSARTSGIYNEQFF
TRBJ1-2,TRBV18,few,NA,TGTGCCAGCTCACCACTAGATGGGACGGACCTCCCCTATGGCTACACCTTC,CASSPLDGTDLPYGYTF
TRBJ2-1,TRBV5-1,NA,NA,TGCGCCAGCAGCTTGGAGGACATGCTTGAGCAGTTCTTC,CASSLEDMLEQFF
TRBJ2-1,TRBV4-1,many,TRBD2,TGCGCCAGCAGCCAAGATCTGAGCGGGGGGACCGAGCAGTTCTTC,CASSQDLSGGTEQFF
TRBJ2-4,TRBV7-2,many,NA,TGTGCCAGCAGCCTAGAAGCGGGTGGAGCCAAAAACATTCAGTACTTC,CASSLEAGGAKNIQYF
TRBJ2-3,TRBV10-1,many,NA,TGCGCCAGCAGTGAGGGAAATACGCAGTATTTT,CASSEGNTQYF
TRBJ2-3,TRBV13,many,TRBD2,TGTGCCAGCAGCCCCGGTCCGAGGCTAGCGGTCACAGATACGCAGTATTTT,CASSPGPRLAVTDTQYF
TRBJ2-2,TRBV11-2,few,NA,TGTGCCAGCAGCCCCGATCCGACGGACAAGACCAACACCGGGGAGCTGTTTTTT,CASSPDPTDKTNTGELFF